One sample yielded the 30 T cell receptor beta chains listed below, sequenced in a study of graft-versus-host responses after intestinal transplantation. For these receptors, no antigen is known. Produced via immunoSEQ multiplex PCR; TCRdb's table is partial and in-frame only. This sample yields 100,000 to 130,000 clones, of which about nine tenths are seen a single time; roughly 0.64% belongs to the top ten. The specimen was unstimulated CD4+ T cells sorted from spleen or lymph node cells, collected before transplant. The receptors come from a human donor who was the organ donor for an intestinal transplant.

The chain employs TRBV5-4 and TRBJ1-2, with D uncertain. Germline lookup yields CDR1 SGHNT and CDR2 YYREEE (reference sequence). This CDR3 has 15 residues. Trimming stripped 0 bases from V and 0 bases from J, with 9 bases between. The CDR3 nucleotides are TGTGCCAGCAGCTTGGGCGGTCAAGCTAACTATGGCTACACCTTC. It codes for CASSLGGQANYGYTF. Supplemented by reference TRBV5-4 and TRBJ1-2, the full variable domain reads ETGVTQSPTHLIKTRGQQVTLRCSSQSGHNTVSWYQQALGQGPQFIFQYYREEENGRGNFPPRFSGLQFPNYSSELNVNALELDDSALYLCASSLGGQANYGYTFGSGTRLTVV.

The V and J genes are TRBV6-1 and TRBJ1-3; D remains ambiguous. CDR3 length: 16 amino acids. The germline gives CDR1 MNHNS, CDR2 SASEGT. The V gene lost 2 bases and the J gene lost 0 bases, with 11 bases spanning the gap. CDR3 sequence: CASSENGEFSGNTIYF. CDR3 in DNA: TGTGCCAGCAGTGAAAACGGGGAGTTCTCTGGAAACACCATATATTTT.

The V gene is TRBV7-9, the J gene TRBJ2-7; 7 nucleotides agree with TRBD2. Germline V gene data show CDR1 as SEHNR and CDR2 as FQNEAQ (reference sequence). V dropped 5 bases and J dropped 3; count of bases not matched to a gene: 7. The CDR3 loop spans 14 amino acids. The CDR3 coding sequence is TGTGCCAGCAGCCCAGACCCTAGCGGCTACGAGCAGTACTTC. This sequence encodes CASSPDPSGYEQYF.

The gene calls are TRBV7-9 and TRBJ1-1; D ambiguous. Germline loops: CDR1 SEHNR, CDR2 FQNEAQ (reference sequence). The CDR3 is made up of 13 amino acids. V gave up 6 bases and J gave up 1 base, with 9 bases separating them. The CDR3 DNA reads TGTGCCAGCAGTCGGACCGCGAACACTGAAGCTTTCTTT. Translating gives CASSRTANTEAFF.

The chain couples TRBV12-5 to TRBJ2-1, with a weak D call TRBD2 (6 bases). There are 13 residues in the CDR3. Trimming pared 3 bases from V and 10 bases from J, leaving 13 bases between. CDR1 LGHNT and CDR2 FRNRAP come from the germline V gene. CDR3 bases: TGTGCTAGTGGTTTATCGGGGGTTAGGGAGCAGTTCTTC. It translates to CASGLSGVREQFF.

J is TRBJ1-2 and V is TRBV29-1; 9 bases agree with TRBD1. This CDR3 contains 13 residues. V trimming: 7 bases; J trimming: 4 bases; junction bases outside the gene matches: 7. The germline gives CDR1 SQVTM, CDR2 ANQGSEA. The CDR3 sequence: CSAKPGQGYGYTF. The CDR3 coding sequence is TGCAGCGCCAAGCCGGGACAGGGCTATGGCTACACCTTC.

This clone was counted a single time. This chain uses TRBV5-4 with TRBJ2-5; 8 nucleotides align to TRBD1. CDR1 and CDR2 from the germline V gene are SGHNT and YYREEE (reference sequence). V shed 10 bases, J shed 2 bases, and the junction held 7 bases outside the gene matches. The CDR3 runs 13 residues. CDR3 amino acids: CASRQGQQETQYF. Here the CDR3 DNA reads TGTGCCTCACGACAGGGGCAACAAGAGACCCAGTACTTC.

This clone was detected only a few times. This chain joins TRBV7-9 and TRBJ1-1; maybe TRBD1 (5 bases). Per the germline V gene, CDR1 is SEHNR and CDR2 is FQNEAQ (reference sequence). The CDR3 length is 15 residues. Between the trimmed V and J ends, which lost 5 bases and 0 bases, there was a span of 13 bases. The CDR3: CASSRQGPMNTEAFF. The DNA for the CDR3 is TGTGCCAGCAGCCGCCAGGGCCCCATGAACACTGAAGCTTTCTTT.

V gene TRBV7-3 combines with J gene TRBJ1-2; the D gene is possibly TRBD1 (5 bases). Germline values: CDR1 SGHTA, CDR2 FQGTGA. The CDR3 extends over 12 amino acids. Trimming pared 5 bases from V and 4 bases from J, leaving 8 bases between. The CDR3 loop is CASSPGVYGYTF. The DNA for the CDR3 is TGTGCCAGCAGCCCGGGGGTCTATGGCTACACCTTC.

CDR3 bases: TGTGCCAGCAGTGAAGCGCTAACTAGCGGGAGATCTTACGAGCAGTACTTC. This translates into CASSEALTSGRSYEQYF. V usage is TRBV2 and J usage is TRBJ2-7, with TRBD2 matching over 11 bases. CDR3 size: 17 residues. CDR1 is SNHLY and CDR2 is FYNNEI in the germline V gene. With 0 bases clipped from V and 4 bases from J, the junction kept 8 bases outside the gene matches.

The genes are TRBV7-3 and TRBJ2-1; 13 nucleotides align to TRBD2. Trimming at V came to 3 bases and at J to 3 bases, leaving 5 bases not matched to a gene. The CDR3 length is 17 residues. Germline V lookup: CDR1 SGHTA, CDR2 FQGTGA. CDR3 in amino acids: CASSLTRTSGSYNEQFF. CDR3 DNA: TGTGCCAGCAGCTTGACTAGGACTAGCGGGAGCTACAATGAGCAGTTCTTC.

The V call is TRBV2, the J call TRBJ2-1; D may be TRBD1 or TRBD2 (5 bases each). Germline assignment: CDR1 SNHLY and CDR2 FYNNEI. The V gene lost 7 bases and the J gene lost 2 bases, with 15 bases spanning the gap. The CDR3 extends over 15 amino acids. CDR3 in DNA: TGTGCCAGCAAAGGCGGGCAGGGTGCCTACAATGAGCAGTTCTTC. It codes for CASKGGQGAYNEQFF.

The chain employs TRBV6-5 and TRBJ2-4; D possibly matches TRBD1 or TRBD2 (5 bases each). Germline values: CDR1 MNHEY, CDR2 SVGAGI. This CDR3 has 15 amino acids. Trimming removed 6 bases from V and 5 bases from J, with 17 bases in between. CDR3: CASSPPPGPQNIQYF. CDR3 in DNA: TGTGCCAGCAGCCCGCCCCCGGGGCCCCAAAACATTCAGTACTTC.

The V call is TRBV7-9, the J call TRBJ1-4; 8 bases are shared with TRBD1. Germline lookup yields CDR1 SEHNR and CDR2 FQNEAQ (reference sequence). The CDR3 runs 17 residues. Trimming took 6 bases from V and 7 from J; bases not matched to a gene: 16. The CDR3 DNA sequence: TGTGCCAGCAGTTCTAACCACCGGGACAGGCCTACTGAAAAACTGTTTTTT. It encodes CASSSNHRDRPTEKLFF.

The rearrangement links TRBV5-1 to TRBJ2-2; no firm D call. Trimming removed 2 bases from V and 10 bases from J, with 12 bases in between. The germline CDR1 and CDR2 sequences are SGHRS and YFSETQ. CDR3 length: 13 residues. The CDR3 nucleotides are TGCGCCAGCAGCTTCAGTTTACTGGAGGAGCTGTTTTTT. The encoded protein is CASSFSLLEELFF.

The genes are TRBV4-1 and TRBJ1-5; 8 bases are a match to TRBD1. CDR1 is MGHRA and CDR2 is YSYEKL in the germline V gene. The J segment lost 6 bases and the V segment lost 2 bases, leaving 9 bases of the junction unmatched. This CDR3 spans 16 amino acids. The CDR3 is CASSQFRAGGSQPQHF. In nucleotides, the CDR3 is TGCGCCAGCAGCCAATTTCGGGCAGGGGGCAGTCAGCCCCAGCATTTT.

The CDR3 reads CASSQVLSGAESDEQYF. CDR3 nucleotides: TGCGCCAGCAGCCAAGTACTTTCAGGGGCTGAAAGCGACGAGCAGTACTTC. V is TRBV4-1 and J is TRBJ2-7; weak D call: TRBD1 (6 bases). The CDR3 consists of 17 residues. V lost 1 base and J lost 5, with 21 bases in between. The V gene's germline CDR1 is MGHRA and CDR2 YSYEKL.

This clone showed up just a few times. The chain couples TRBV7-9 to TRBJ1-1, with a weak D call TRBD1 (6 bases). CDR1 is SEHNR, CDR2 FQNEAQ, per germline (reference sequence). V was trimmed by 4 bases and J by 11 bases, leaving 17 bases between them. The CDR3 is made up of 13 amino acids. The chain's CDR3 is CASSSANRDGAFF. The DNA for the CDR3 is TGTGCCAGCAGCTCCGCAAACAGGGATGGGGCTTTCTTT.

V gene TRBV27 combines with J gene TRBJ2-1; 9 nucleotides line up with TRBD1. The CDR3 loop spans 14 amino acids. The J segment lost 8 bases and the V segment lost 9 bases, leaving 11 bases of the junction unmatched. Germline loops: CDR1 MNHEY, CDR2 SMNVEV (reference sequence). The CDR3 nucleotides are TGTGCCAGTGGGGCGGGACAGGGCTTTTATGAGCAGTTCTTC. Translating gives CASGAGQGFYEQFF.

The V call is TRBV6-1, the J call TRBJ2-7; the D gene is possibly TRBD1 (6 bases). Germline V gives CDR1 MNHNS, CDR2 SASEGT. V was pared by 1 base and J by 3 bases, with 16 bases between. The CDR3 consists of 16 residues. The CDR3 bases are TGTGCCAGCAGTGAAGGAGGGGGACACCTGGACTACGAGCAGTACTTC. It specifies CASSEGGGHLDYEQYF.

Here the CDR3 reads CASSFNLAGTYNEQFF. The CDR3 region has the DNA TGTGCCAGCAGCTTCAACTTAGCGGGCACCTACAATGAGCAGTTCTTC. This sequence joins TRBV5-4 and TRBJ2-1; 7 nucleotides match TRBD2. With 2 bases clipped from V and 2 bases from J, the junction kept 7 bases outside the gene matches. Germline CDR1 and CDR2: SGHNT and YYREEE (reference sequence). There are 16 residues in the CDR3.

CDR3 in amino acids: CASSKEMRRGICGYTF. The CDR3 region has the DNA TGTGCCAGCAGCAAAGAAATGCGGCGGGGAATCTGTGGCTACACCTTC. The rearrangement joins TRBV21-1 to TRBJ1-2. TRBV21-1 is a pseudogene. CDR3 length: 16 amino acids.

V gene TRBV7-2 combines with J gene TRBJ2-7, with D possibly matching TRBD1 (6 bases). V lost 1 base and J 3 bases, leaving 13 bases between the germline ends. The CDR3 extends over 15 amino acids. Germline V CDR1 and CDR2: SGHTA, FQGNSA. CDR3 nucleotide sequence: TGTGCCAGCAGCTTAGGGACAGATCTCTACTACGAGCAGTACTTC. This translates into CASSLGTDLYYEQYF.

The DNA for the CDR3 is TGCGCCAGCAGCCAAGATTTGGATCCATACCAAGAGACCCAGTACTTC. Translated: CASSQDLDPYQETQYF. The V gene is TRBV4-1, the J gene TRBJ2-5; D remains unclear. CDR3 length equals 16 residues. V lost 0 bases, J lost 0 bases, and 11 bases lay in between. Germline V gives CDR1 MGHRA, CDR2 YSYEKL.

Notes on this clone: Germline and junction disagree at one end, which may indicate a read error. The chain recombines TRBV5-1 with TRBJ1-1, with no clear D. CDR1 is SGHRS, CDR2 YFSETQ, per germline. This CDR3 has 14 residues. CDR3 in DNA: TGCGCCAGCGGCTTCGGGATTCCTAACACTGAAGCTTTCTTT. The encoded protein is CASGFGIPNTEAFF.

The chain has TRBV5-3 and TRBJ2-7; 8 bases are a match to TRBD1. TRBV5-3 has ORF status, its function being uncertain. V trimming: 4 bases; J trimming: 3 bases; junction bases outside the gene matches: 9. This CDR3 has 15 residues. CDR3: CARSERQGQLYEQYF. DNA of the CDR3: TGTGCCAGAAGCGAACGACAGGGGCAACTCTACGAGCAGTACTTC.

The chain combines TRBV6-5 with TRBJ2-7; D perhaps matches TRBD2 (5 bases). The V gene's germline CDR1 is MNHEY and CDR2 SVGAGI. V lost 6 bases to trimming and J lost 9 bases, with 21 bases between them. The length of the CDR3 is 14 residues. Written as DNA, the CDR3 is TGTGCCAGCAGCACCCAGCGGAGCTCCCGAGGGCAGTACTTC. Residues: CASSTQRSSRGQYF.

Comments on this clone: Other DNA sequences in this specimen translate into the identical CDR3. J is TRBJ1-1 and V is TRBV4-1, with unresolved D. The V gene's germline CDR1 is MGHRA and CDR2 YSYEKL. The CDR3 covers 14 residues. V lost 4 bases and J 5 bases, leaving 14 bases between the germline ends. The CDR3 sequence: CASSRTPRGTEAFF. CDR3 sequence (DNA): TGCGCCAGCAGCCGAACCCCCCGGGGAACTGAAGCTTTCTTT.

This clone has only one observation. This chain uses TRBV19 with TRBJ2-3; 7 nucleotides align to TRBD2. The J segment lost 6 bases and the V segment lost 6 bases, leaving 6 bases of the junction unmatched. The CDR3 sequence is 13 residues long. Germline CDR1 is LNHDA and CDR2 is SQIVND (reference sequence). CDR3 sequence: CASSSVAGDTQYF. CDR3 sequence (DNA): TGTGCCAGTAGCTCGGTAGCGGGTGATACGCAGTATTTT.

The genes are TRBV6-1 and TRBJ2-2; 8 positions match TRBD1. CDR3 length: 16 residues. CDR1 is MNHNS and CDR2 is SASEGT in the germline V gene. V lost 2 bases to trimming and J lost 0 bases; unmatched junction nucleotides: 2. The CDR3 DNA follows: TGTGCCAGCAGTGAACAGGGGGCGACGAACACCGGGGAGCTGTTTTTT. Translation gives CASSEQGATNTGELFF.